Listed here are 30 T cell receptor beta chains from one sample, sequenced in a study of CD8+ T cells in alopecia areata. Treatment specified: oral pan-JAK inhibitor, 5-10 mg twice daily. Sequencing templates came from extracted RNA that was reverse transcribed into cDNA. The repertoire was sequenced with immunoSEQ multiplex PCR; TCRdb's copy has only in-frame clones and lacks some. The table has some 200,000 clones, approximately 56% seen once. The source was CD4+ T cells sorted from blood, collected at week 4, from a patient treated with tofacitinib. Source of these receptors: a human donor with alopecia areata.

This chain links TRBV6-5 with TRBJ1-6; perhaps TRBD1 as D (6 bases). V shed 6 bases and J shed 7 bases, with 16 bases lying between them. CDR1 and CDR2 (germline): MNHEY, SVGAGI. The length of the CDR3 is 15 residues. The CDR3 sequence: CASRPGESGNSPLHF. For the CDR3, the DNA is TGTGCCAGCAGACCAGGGGAGTCGGGGAATTCACCCCTCCACTTT.

The rearrangement uses TRBV10-3 and TRBJ2-3; 7 nucleotides line up with TRBD2. The CDR3 is made up of 16 amino acids. V shed 5 bases, J shed 7 bases, and the junction held 15 bases outside the gene matches. Per germline, CDR1 ENHRY and CDR2 SYGVKD. This chain's CDR3 is CAISPPIAGRPYTQYF. DNA of the CDR3: TGTGCCATCAGTCCACCTATAGCGGGTAGGCCATATACGCAGTATTTT.

The chain is built from TRBV2 and TRBJ1-2; no firm D call. Trimming removed 3 bases from V and 8 bases from J, with 13 bases in between. The CDR3 has 13 residues. Looked up from germline, CDR1 is SNHLY and CDR2 is FYNNEI. The CDR3 DNA reads as TGTGCCAGCAGTGACCCCCTCGCATCGGGCTACACCTTC. Amino acid sequence: CASSDPLASGYTF.

The chain uses TRBV7-9 and TRBJ2-7; TRBD2 matches 14 bases. The CDR3 spans 19 residues. With 5 bases clipped from V and 6 bases from J, the junction kept 18 bases outside the gene matches. Per the germline V gene, CDR1 is SEHNR and CDR2 is FQNEAQ (reference sequence). CDR3 sequence (DNA): TGTGCCAGCAGCCCCGGGACTAGCGGGGGTTTCACATTATCCGGCGAGCAGTACTTC. Protein: CASSPGTSGGFTLSGEQYF.

The CDR3: CASSPVSGVIDEQFF. The CDR3 DNA is TGTGCCAGCAGCCCCGTATCAGGGGTGATAGATGAGCAGTTCTTC. The rearrangement uses TRBV5-4 and TRBJ2-1; a possible D gene is TRBD1 (6 bases). Germline lookup yields CDR1 SGHNT and CDR2 YYREEE (reference sequence). The length of the CDR3 is 15 residues. V was pared by 4 bases and J by 8 bases, with 19 bases between. Together with reference TRBV5-4 and TRBJ2-1, the CDR3 gives the full variable domain: ETGVTQSPTHLIKTRGQQVTLRCSSQSGHNTVSWYQQALGQGPQFIFQYYREEENGRGNFPPRFSGLQFPNYSSELNVNALELDDSALYLCASSPVSGVIDEQFFGPGTRLTVL.

The rearrangement joins TRBV4-1 to TRBJ2-5; D gene ambiguous. Germline V gene data show CDR1 as MGHRA and CDR2 as YSYEKL. The CDR3 sequence is 14 residues long. Between the trimmed V and J ends, which lost 0 bases and 0 bases, there was a span of 5 bases. The CDR3 bases are TGCGCCAGCAGCCAAGATCGTCACCAAGAGACCCAGTACTTC. This sequence encodes CASSQDRHQETQYF.

The table lists this clone with a few counts. The V and J genes are TRBV30 and TRBJ1-1; D is uncertain. V shed 3 bases and J shed 7 bases, with 12 bases lying between them. Per germline, CDR1 GTSNPN and CDR2 SVGIG (reference sequence). The CDR3 extends over 12 amino acids. This chain's CDR3 is CAWRWGGSEAFF. The CDR3 DNA is TGTGCCTGGAGATGGGGAGGGAGTGAAGCTTTCTTT.

V gene TRBV30 combines with J gene TRBJ2-3; D is uncertain. V was pared by 1 base and J by 15 bases, with 17 bases between. Looked up from germline, CDR1 is GTSNPN and CDR2 is SVGIG (reference sequence). The CDR3 has 12 amino acids. CDR3 coding DNA: TGTGCCTGGAGTGAAAGCCGGTCCCACGGATATTTT. Translated, it gives CAWSESRSHGYF.

The chain couples TRBV29-1 to TRBJ1-1; TRBD1 is a possible D gene (5 bases). This CDR3 contains 14 residues. Germline assignment: CDR1 SQVTM and CDR2 ANQGSEA. Deletions cut 6 bases from V and 1 base from J, with 15 bases between. CDR3 protein: CSVEPKTGNTEAFF. As DNA, the CDR3 is TGCAGCGTAGAGCCCAAAACAGGGAACACTGAAGCTTTCTTT.

This chain uses TRBV25-1 with TRBJ2-7, with D perhaps matching TRBD1 (6 bases). The CDR3 spans 14 residues. The V gene's germline CDR1 is MGHDK and CDR2 SYGVNS. V was pared by 4 bases and J by 4 bases, with 14 bases between. The CDR3 region is CASSGHRVTYEQYF. For the CDR3, the DNA is TGTGCCAGCAGTGGACACAGGGTTACGTACGAGCAGTACTTC.

The chain recombines TRBV29-1 with TRBJ2-3, with D possibly called TRBD1 or TRBD2 (5 bases each). Germline CDR1 SQVTM, CDR2 ANQGSEA. Between the trimmed V and J ends, which lost 4 bases and 2 bases, there was a span of 19 bases. This CDR3 contains 16 residues. The CDR3 spells CSVVYGDHRYTDTQYF. CDR3 nucleotides: TGCAGCGTTGTTTACGGGGACCACCGTTACACAGATACGCAGTATTTT.

J is TRBJ2-1 and V is TRBV29-1; perhaps TRBD1 as D (5 bases). This CDR3 has 16 residues. The germline V gene has CDR1 SQVTM and CDR2 ANQGSEA. Trimming left V 4 bases short and J 0 bases short, with 16 bases between. The DNA of the CDR3 is TGCAGCGTTGTTGAGGACACAGTTACCTCCTACAATGAGCAGTTCTTC. Translating it yields CSVVEDTVTSYNEQFF.

The chain has TRBV29-1 and TRBJ2-7; TRBD1 agrees at 9 bases. The CDR3 is 14 residues long. Trimming at V came to 8 bases and at J to 2 bases, leaving 10 bases not matched to a gene. The germline CDR1 and CDR2 sequences are SQVTM and ANQGSEA. The CDR3 nucleotides are TGCAGCTCCGGGACAGGGTCCAATCCCTACGAGCAGTACTTC. Translated, it gives CSSGTGSNPYEQYF.

This chain connects TRBV29-1 to TRBJ1-4; 9 positions match TRBD1. This CDR3 is 13 amino acids long. V gave up 1 base and J gave up 7 bases; unmatched junction bases: 1. Germline values: CDR1 SQVTM, CDR2 ANQGSEA. The CDR3 nucleotides read TGCAGCGTTGAAGCGGGACAGGGTGAAAAACTGTTTTTT. This translates into CSVEAGQGEKLFF.

The rearrangement uses TRBV30 and TRBJ1-4; D is ambiguous. Germline-derived CDR1 and CDR2 are GTSNPN and SVGIG (reference sequence). The V and J ends lost 1 base and 8 bases respectively, with 8 bases between them. The CDR3 is made up of 12 amino acids. For the CDR3, the DNA is TGTGCCTGGAGTGCCCGGGGAGAAAAACTGTTTTTT. Translated: CAWSARGEKLFF.

The rearrangement joins TRBV2 to TRBJ2-5; D may be TRBD1 or TRBD2 (5 bases each). V lost 6 bases to trimming and J lost 5 bases, with 13 bases between them. Germline-derived CDR1 and CDR2 are SNHLY and FYNNEI. CDR3 length: 13 amino acids. The CDR3 DNA reads TGTGCCAGCAGCGAGGGGCCTGAGGAGACCCAGTACTTC. The encoded protein is CASSEGPEETQYF.

The rearrangement joins TRBV4-3 to TRBJ2-5; weak D call: TRBD2 (6 bases). CDR1 and CDR2 (germline): LGHNA, YSLEER. Trimming stripped 0 bases from V and 5 bases from J, with 13 bases between. This CDR3 is 15 amino acids long. CDR3 sequence reads: CASSQDGARGETQYF. The CDR3 DNA reads as TGCGCCAGCAGCCAAGATGGGGCCCGGGGGGAGACCCAGTACTTC.

The rearrangement uses TRBV29-1 and TRBJ2-1, with D unresolved. This CDR3 contains 11 residues. Looked up from germline, CDR1 is SQVTM and CDR2 is ANQGSEA. V shed 4 bases and J shed 8 bases, with 9 bases lying between them. CDR3 DNA sequence: TGCAGCGTTGTTCCGGGTCATGAGCAGTTCTTC. Its translation: CSVVPGHEQFF.

The chain employs TRBV2 and TRBJ2-5; no definite D call. V dropped 5 bases and J dropped 1 base, with 8 bases sitting between them. The germline gives CDR1 SNHLY, CDR2 FYNNEI. This CDR3 contains 13 residues. The CDR3 bases are TGTGCCAGCAGTCGGGCCCGCCAAGAGACCCAGTACTTC. It yields the protein CASSRARQETQYF.

This clone was observed a single time. The chain recombines TRBV5-1 with TRBJ2-3; 9 nucleotides line up with TRBD1. J was trimmed by 0 bases and V by 4 bases; bases with no gene match: 3. Germline V lookup: CDR1 SGHRS, CDR2 YFSETQ. The CDR3 runs to 15 residues. The CDR3 is CASSRGTGSTDTQYF. CDR3 bases: TGCGCCAGCAGCCGTGGGACAGGGAGCACAGATACGCAGTATTTT. Drawing the rest from reference TRBV5-1 and TRBJ2-3, the complete variable domain is KAGVTQTPRYLIKTRGQQVTLSCSPISGHRSVSWYQQTPGQGLQFLFEYFSETQRNKGNFPGRFSGRQFSNSRSEMNVSTLELGDSALYLCASSRGTGSTDTQYFGPGTRLTVL.

The rearrangement joins TRBV9 to TRBJ2-1; TRBD2 matches 13 bases. CDR1 is SGDLS, CDR2 YYNGEE, per germline. CDR3 length: 18 residues. The V and J ends lost 3 bases and 8 bases, in that order; junction bases with no gene match: 14. CDR3 sequence: CASSGGTSGVGFWDEQFF. For the CDR3, the DNA is TGTGCCAGCAGCGGCGGGACTAGCGGGGTAGGGTTTTGGGATGAGCAGTTCTTC. The full variable domain, rest sourced from reference TRBV9 and TRBJ2-1, is DSGVTQTPKHLITATGQRVTLRCSPRSGDLSVYWYQQSLDQGLQFLIQYYNGEERAKGNILERFSAQQFPDLHSELNLSSLELGDSALYFCASSGGTSGVGFWDEQFFGPGTRLTVL.

The V call is TRBV30, the J call TRBJ2-3, with D unclear. V lost 2 bases and J lost 4, with 13 bases in between. Germline-derived CDR1 and CDR2 are GTSNPN and SVGIG (reference sequence). The CDR3 totals 14 residues. CDR3 bases: TGTGCCTGGAGTTTCCGTCGGCTCGCAGATACGCAGTATTTT. It specifies CAWSFRRLADTQYF.

The chain has TRBV4-1 and TRBJ2-1; D is undetermined. This CDR3 has 13 amino acids. Trimming removed 5 bases from V and 3 bases from J, with 8 bases in between. CDR1 and CDR2 from the germline V gene are MGHRA and YSYEKL. The CDR3 loop is CASSAPGYNEQFF. The CDR3 DNA sequence: TGCGCCAGCAGCGCACCGGGCTACAATGAGCAGTTCTTC.

The genes are TRBV30 and TRBJ1-2; D perhaps matches TRBD1 (6 bases). With 2 bases removed from V and 4 bases from J, the gap between germline ends came to 11 bases. Germline CDR1 GTSNPN, CDR2 SVGIG (reference sequence). The length of the CDR3 is 13 residues. The CDR3 is CAWSSGTRYGYTF. The CDR3 nucleotides are TGTGCCTGGAGTTCCGGGACACGCTATGGCTACACCTTC. Filled out from reference TRBV30 and TRBJ1-2, the complete variable domain reads SQTIHQWPATLVQPVGSPLSLECTVEGTSNPNLYWYRQAAGRGLQLLFYSVGIGQISSEVPQNLSASRPQDRQFILSSKKLLLSDSGFYLCAWSSGTRYGYTFGSGTRLTVV.

This chain links TRBV9 with TRBJ2-1; 11 positions match TRBD2. CDR1 is SGDLS and CDR2 is YYNGEE in the germline V gene. The CDR3 has 17 amino acids. The V and J ends lost 0 bases and 6 bases, in that order; junction bases with no gene match: 8. As DNA, the CDR3 is TGTGCCAGCAGCGTAGGTAGCGGGGGGGCACCAAGCAATGAGCAGTTCTTC. Encoded protein: CASSVGSGGAPSNEQFF.

This clone was observed a few times. This chain links TRBV4-1 with TRBJ1-1; D is unresolved. Trimming cost V 1 base and J 6 bases, with 12 bases left between them. This CDR3 contains 14 residues. Germline lookup yields CDR1 MGHRA and CDR2 YSYEKL. The CDR3 loop reads CASSQGLRSPEAFF. DNA of the CDR3: TGCGCCAGCAGCCAAGGCCTCCGGAGTCCTGAAGCTTTCTTT.

A few counts support this clone. This sequence joins TRBV28 and TRBJ2-5; 8 bases align to TRBD1. J was trimmed by 2 bases and V by 5 bases; bases with no gene match: 19. CDR3 length: 19 residues. Looked up from germline, CDR1 is MDHEN and CDR2 is SYDVKM. The CDR3 sequence is CASSTNFGQGRIFQETQYF. Written as DNA, the CDR3 is TGTGCCAGCAGTACAAACTTCGGACAGGGAAGAATATTTCAAGAGACCCAGTACTTC.

V usage is TRBV6-5 and J usage is TRBJ1-2, with D tentatively TRBD1 (5 bases). Trimming removed 2 bases at V and 8 bases at J, with 9 bases between. The CDR3 consists of 12 residues. Looked up from germline, CDR1 is MNHEY and CDR2 is SVGAGI. This CDR3 reads CASSYPGQGYTF. The CDR3 DNA follows: TGTGCCAGCAGTTACCCAGGGCAGGGCTACACCTTC.

This clone was seen a single time. The V and J genes are TRBV7-2 and TRBJ2-3; D ambiguous. V lost 3 bases to trimming and J lost 0 bases, with 4 bases between them. The CDR3 runs to 13 residues. CDR1 and CDR2 (germline): SGHTA, FQGNSA. In nucleotides, the CDR3 is TGTGCCAGCAGCTTGTTAAGCACAGATACGCAGTATTTT. Protein sequence: CASSLLSTDTQYF.

V gene TRBV30 combines with J gene TRBJ1-2; no firm D call. Trimming pared 1 base from V and 8 bases from J, leaving 8 bases between. In germline, CDR1 is GTSNPN, CDR2 SVGIG (reference sequence). This CDR3 region has 11 residues. The CDR3, as DNA: TGTGCCTGGAGTGCAACGGGGGGCTACACCTTC. It is translated as CAWSATGGYTF. Drawing the rest from reference TRBV30 and TRBJ1-2, the complete variable domain is SQTIHQWPATLVQPVGSPLSLECTVEGTSNPNLYWYRQAAGRGLQLLFYSVGIGQISSEVPQNLSASRPQDRQFILSSKKLLLSDSGFYLCAWSATGGYTFGSGTRLTVV.